The rows below give T cell receptor beta chains drawn from one sample of a study of T-cell reconstitution after alpha-beta-depleted transplantation in children. TCRdb recomputed calls from the PCR reads with MiXCR, one row per CDR3 protein. The sample has about 230,000 distinct CDR3 sequences, roughly a tenth seen once. The source was PBMCs from the stem cell graft donor, collected from the stem cell graft. The receptors shown here come from a human donor who donated a stem cell graft to a child with acute lymphoblastic leukemia. Each CDR3 is given with its conserved first and last residue. Each record gives: CDR3 protein, CDR3 DNA, J gene, V gene, clone size, D gene. The D gene is left open where the match is weak. Clone size is not always given. Where it is, it says once, few, many or a class for expanded clones.

CDR3: CASSYSTNPLAGEKLFF
DNA: TGTGCCAGCAGTTACTCGACTAATCCCCTGGCAGGGGAAAAACTGTTTTTT
J: TRBJ1-4
V: TRBV6-5
size: many
D: NA

CDR3: CASSYSGRSGNTIYF
DNA: TGTGCCAGCAGTTACTCGGGGCGCTCTGGAAACACCATATATTTT
J: TRBJ1-3
V: TRBV6-5
size: few
D: NA

CDR3: CASSGAGPKANYGYTF
DNA: TGTGCCAGCAGTGGAGCGGGACCGAAAGCTAACTATGGCTACACCTTC
J: TRBJ1-2
V: TRBV12-3/TRBV12-4
size: few
D: NA

CDR3: CASSGAGGFGGYTF
DNA: TGTGCCAGCAGCGGGGCTGGGGGTTTTGGTGGCTACACCTTC
J: TRBJ1-2
V: TRBV9
size: few
D: NA

CDR3: CASSPWTLHYEQYF
DNA: TGTGCCAGCAGCCCGTGGACACTACACTACGAGCAGTACTTC
J: TRBJ2-7
V: TRBV7-9
size: NA
D: NA

CDR3: CASSPERTGISPFYNEQFF
DNA: TGCGCCAGCAGCCCAGAACGAACAGGGATCTCGCCCTTTTACAATGAGCAGTTCTTC
J: TRBJ2-1
V: TRBV4-3
size: many
D: NA

CDR3: CASSLEGRQGTNYGYTF
DNA: TGCGCCAGCAGCTTGGAGGGCCGACAGGGGACTAACTATGGCTACACCTTC
J: TRBJ1-2
V: TRBV5-1
size: many
D: TRBD1

CDR3: CASSEAGAMTEAFF
DNA: TGCGCCAGCAGTGAAGCAGGGGCAATGACTGAAGCTTTCTTT
J: TRBJ1-1
V: TRBV10-2
size: NA
D: NA

CDR3: CSGGQGPEAFF
DNA: TGCAGCGGCGGCCAGGGGCCTGAAGCTTTCTTT
J: TRBJ1-1
V: TRBV29-1
size: few
D: NA

CDR3: CASSYWTGGRLQGNTIYF
DNA: TGTGCCAGCAGTTACTGGACGGGGGGACGACTACAAGGAAACACCATATATTTT
J: TRBJ1-3
V: TRBV6-5
size: many
D: NA

CDR3: CASSTQSGTGGFEQYF
DNA: TGCGCCAGCAGCACACAATCCGGGACAGGGGGGTTCGAGCAGTACTTC
J: TRBJ2-7
V: TRBV5-1
size: few
D: TRBD1

CDR3: CASSYSSGNTIYF
DNA: TGTGCCAGCAGTTACAGCTCTGGAAACACCATATATTTT
J: TRBJ1-3
V: TRBV6-5
size: few
D: NA

CDR3: CASSSAYRDRNYEQYF
DNA: TGTGCCAGCAGCTCCGCATACCGGGACAGGAACTACGAGCAGTACTTC
J: TRBJ2-7
V: TRBV5-4
size: few
D: TRBD1

CDR3: CASSLGGAPRETQYF
DNA: TGTGCCAGCAGCTTAGGAGGGGCACCCCGAGAGACCCAGTACTTC
J: TRBJ2-5
V: TRBV7-2
size: few
D: NA

CDR3: CASSARDNEQFF
DNA: TGTGCCAGCAGTGCCCGGGACAATGAGCAGTTCTTC
J: TRBJ2-1
V: TRBV12-3/TRBV12-4
size: many
D: NA

CDR3: CASSQDKGSPDYGYTF
DNA: TGTGCCAGCAGCCAAGACAAGGGCTCCCCCGACTATGGCTACACCTTC
J: TRBJ1-2
V: TRBV3-1
size: few
D: NA

CDR3: CASRFWGPTDTQYF
DNA: TGCGCCAGCAGGTTTTGGGGCCCCACAGATACGCAGTATTTT
J: TRBJ2-3
V: TRBV5-1
size: many
D: NA

CDR3: CASSFAPLGGMYEQYF
DNA: TGTGCCAGCAGTTTCGCCCCGCTGGGAGGAATGTACGAGCAGTACTTC
J: TRBJ2-7
V: TRBV12-3/TRBV12-4
size: many
D: NA

CDR3: CASSRQGGSYEQYF
DNA: TGTGCCAGCAGCCGACAGGGTGGCTCCTACGAGCAGTACTTC
J: TRBJ2-7
V: TRBV6-5
size: many
D: TRBD1

CDR3: CSARAGGTSGGELFF
DNA: TGCAGTGCTAGAGCAGGGGGTACCAGCGGCGGGGAGCTGTTTTTT
J: TRBJ2-2
V: TRBV20-1
size: NA
D: TRBD1

CDR3: CSARDAGRNTGELFF
DNA: TGCAGTGCTAGAGATGCAGGGCGAAACACCGGGGAGCTGTTTTTT
J: TRBJ2-2
V: TRBV20-1
size: many
D: NA

CDR3: CASSPDGETETQYF
DNA: TGTGCCAGCAGCCCAGACGGGGAAACAGAGACCCAGTACTTC
J: TRBJ2-5
V: TRBV12-3/TRBV12-4
size: NA
D: NA